Following are 18 T cell receptor beta chains from one sample sequenced in a study of OX40 agonist ivuxolimab in advanced cancers. The protocol was immunoSEQ multiplex PCR, while the TCRdb copy is restricted to in-frame clones and leaves out a portion. Of approximately 81,000 clones in the sample, about 85% are singletons; the top ten hold over 0.75%. This sample comprised CD4+ or CD8+ T cells sorted from blood, obtained in a trial of the OX40 agonist ivuxolimab. These receptors were obtained from an adult with an advanced solid tumor such as melanoma, head and neck, liver or kidney cancer.

V usage is TRBV7-2 and J usage is TRBJ2-7, with 10 bases fitting TRBD1. From germline, CDR1 is SGHTA and CDR2 FQGNSA. Unmatched junction bases numbered 5, after V lost 3 bases and J lost 3 bases. The CDR3 is made up of 15 amino acids. CDR3 bases: TGTGCCAGCAGCTTGCAGTGGACAGGGGGCTACGAGCAGTACTTC. Its protein is CASSLQWTGGYEQYF. The variable domain in full, completed from reference TRBV7-2 and TRBJ2-7, reads GAGVSQSPSNKVTEKGKDVELRCDPISGHTALYWYRQSLGQGLEFLIYFQGNSAPDKSGLPSDRFSAERTGGSVSTLTIQRTQQEDSAVYLCASSLQWTGGYEQYFGPGTRLTVT.

This clone is a singleton in its sample. The rearrangement joins TRBV18 to TRBJ2-3, with unresolved D. The germline V gene has CDR1 KGHSH and CDR2 LQKENI. V shed 3 bases and J shed 0 bases, with 16 bases lying between them. The CDR3 covers 17 residues. CDR3 DNA: TGTGCCAGCTCACCTCGGGCAGGACGATCTAGCACAGATACGCAGTATTTT. Protein: CASSPRAGRSSTDTQYF.

V gene TRBV19 combines with J gene TRBJ2-4; D is perhaps TRBD1 (6 bases). With 4 bases removed from V and 0 bases from J, the gap between germline ends came to 19 bases. CDR1 and CDR2 from the germline V gene are LNHDA and SQIVND (reference sequence). The CDR3 has 18 amino acids. This CDR3 reads CASSTRPGTSSAKNIQYF. CDR3 DNA: TGTGCCAGTAGTACGCGACCCGGGACATCTTCAGCCAAAAACATTCAGTACTTC.

V gene TRBV4-3 combines with J gene TRBJ1-6; TRBD1 is a possible D gene (6 bases). Per germline, CDR1 LGHNA and CDR2 YSLEER. This CDR3 contains 16 residues. Trimming shortened V by 4 bases and J by 5 bases, and 15 bases separated the two germline ends. Here the CDR3 reads CASSPRQAGNNSPLHF. In DNA, the CDR3 is TGCGCCAGCAGCCCTCGACAGGCTGGAAATAATTCACCCCTCCACTTT.

The V gene is TRBV7-2, the J gene TRBJ2-5; a weak D match, TRBD2 (5 bases). The CDR3 totals 15 residues. The V gene lost 5 bases and the J gene lost 5 bases, with 18 bases spanning the gap. Germline-derived CDR1 and CDR2 are SGHTA and FQGNSA. The DNA for the CDR3 is TGTGCCAGCAGCGAAGCCGCGAGGGCCTTGGAGACCCAGTACTTC. Encoded protein: CASSEAARALETQYF. The variable domain in full, completed from reference TRBV7-2 and TRBJ2-5, reads GAGVSQSPSNKVTEKGKDVELRCDPISGHTALYWYRQSLGQGLEFLIYFQGNSAPDKSGLPSDRFSAERTGGSVSTLTIQRTQQEDSAVYLCASSEAARALETQYFGPGTRLLVL.

The CDR3 DNA reads TGTGCCAGCAGCCAAGCCGAACGGACAGCCTCTGGAAACACCATATATTTT. Translating gives CASSQAERTASGNTIYF. This sequence joins TRBV4-2 and TRBJ1-3, with D possibly TRBD1 on 6 matching bases. The CDR3 is 17 amino acids. V was clipped by 1 base and J by 0 bases, with 13 bases between them. The germline CDR1 and CDR2 sequences are LGHNA and YNFKEQ.

This chain joins TRBV18 and TRBJ2-1; TRBD2 is a possible D gene (6 bases). The CDR3 has 15 amino acids. The V gene lost 2 bases and the J gene lost 6 bases, with 14 bases spanning the gap. CDR1 and CDR2 (germline): KGHSH, LQKENI. The CDR3 loop is CASSPRTGVGNEQFF. The CDR3 DNA reads as TGTGCCAGCTCACCAAGAACGGGAGTAGGCAATGAGCAGTTCTTC.

This chain uses TRBV2 with TRBJ1-2; D gene ambiguous. This CDR3 comprises 12 residues. V lost 4 bases and J lost 5, with 8 bases in between. Germline loops: CDR1 SNHLY, CDR2 FYNNEI. The CDR3 coding sequence is TGTGCCAGCAGTGGGGAGACATATGGCTACACCTTC. It encodes CASSGETYGYTF. The full variable domain, in which reference TRBV2 and TRBJ1-2 provide the parts outside the CDR3, is EPEVTQTPSHQVTQMGQEVILRCVPISNHLYFYWYRQILGQKVEFLVSFYNNEISEKSEIFDDQFSVERPDGSNFTLKIRSTKLEDSAMYFCASSGETYGYTFGSGTRLTVV.

This rearrangement joins TRBV30 to TRBJ1-4; unclear D gene. The germline V gene encodes CDR1 GTSNPN and CDR2 SVGIG (reference sequence). Between the trimmed V and J ends, which lost 0 bases and 8 bases, there was a span of 4 bases. The CDR3 length is 11 residues. Here the CDR3 reads CAWSVLEKLFF. The DNA for the CDR3 is TGTGCCTGGAGTGTTCTCGAAAAACTGTTTTTT.

V is TRBV7-9 and J is TRBJ1-1; D gene ambiguous. This CDR3 is built from 14 residues. Germline V gives CDR1 SEHNR, CDR2 FQNEAQ (reference sequence). V was clipped by 2 bases and J by 2 bases, with 9 bases between them. In nucleotides, the CDR3 is TGTGCCAGCAGCTTAAAAAAGGGAAACACTGAAGCTTTCTTT. Amino acid sequence: CASSLKKGNTEAFF.

V is TRBV25-1 and J is TRBJ1-3; tentative D call: TRBD1 (5 bases). This CDR3 is 16 amino acids long. Trimming cost V 1 base and J 3 bases, with 13 bases left between them. Germline V gene sequence: CDR1 MGHDK, CDR2 SYGVNS. The CDR3 sequence: CASSEWAGNGGNTIYF. The CDR3 coding sequence is TGTGCCAGCAGTGAATGGGCAGGGAACGGTGGAAACACCATATATTTT.

The CDR3 spells CASSQDFTGRNTEAFF. The DNA for the CDR3 is TGCGCCAGCAGCCAAGATTTCACAGGGAGAAACACTGAAGCTTTCTTT. The chain combines TRBV4-1 with TRBJ1-1; TRBD1 might be the D (6 bases). V dropped 0 bases and J dropped 2 bases, with 13 bases sitting between them. The CDR3 runs to 16 residues. From germline, CDR1 is MGHRA and CDR2 YSYEKL.

The gene calls are TRBV10-2 and TRBJ1-5; 7 nucleotides align to TRBD1. There are 15 residues in the CDR3. V was pared by 6 bases and J by 0 bases, with 5 bases of the junction left unmatched. Germline-derived CDR1 and CDR2 are WSHSY and SAAADI. The CDR3: CASRETGNSNQPQHF. CDR3 sequence (DNA): TGCGCCAGCAGAGAGACAGGGAATAGCAATCAGCCCCAGCATTTT.

Only a few counts were recorded for this clone. This sequence joins TRBV7-2 and TRBJ2-1, with 8 bases matching TRBD1. The germline CDR1 and CDR2 sequences are SGHTA and FQGNSA. The ends lost 5 bases at V and 0 bases at J; junction bases unmatched: 6. The CDR3 is 16 residues long. The CDR3 bases are TGTGCCAGCAGCCCAAGGACAGGGCTCTCCTACAATGAGCAGTTCTTC. It yields the protein CASSPRTGLSYNEQFF.

The chain is built from TRBV9 and TRBJ2-2; perhaps TRBD1 as D (6 bases). This CDR3 has 13 amino acids. Germline CDR1 SGDLS, CDR2 YYNGEE. This CDR3 reads CASRTANTGELFF. DNA of the CDR3: TGTGCGAGCCGGACAGCGAACACCGGGGAGCTGTTTTTT.

The V gene is TRBV7-6, the J gene TRBJ2-7; 7 bases are a match to TRBD2. This CDR3 has 16 residues. J gave up 1 base and V 5 bases, and 11 bases lay outside the gene matches. CDR1 and CDR2 from the germline V gene are SGHVS and FNYEAQ. CDR3 bases: TGTGCCAGCAGCCGTCCGCCGCCGGGACTATCCTACGAGCAGTACTTC. Protein sequence: CASSRPPPGLSYEQYF. Filled out from reference TRBV7-6 and TRBJ2-7, the complete variable domain reads GAGVSQSPRYKVTKRGQDVALRCDPISGHVSLYWYRQALGQGPEFLTYFNYEAQQDKSGLPNDRFSAERPEGSISTLTIQRTEQRDSAMYRCASSRPPPGLSYEQYFGPGTRLTVT.

The V gene is TRBV7-2, the J gene TRBJ2-5, with D unresolved. The CDR3 sequence is 12 residues long. The germline V and J ends were trimmed by 5 bases and 0 bases, with 4 bases remaining between them. Germline CDR1 is SGHTA and CDR2 is FQGNSA. As DNA, the CDR3 is TGTGCCAGCAGCACATACCAAGAGACCCAGTACTTC. Its protein is CASSTYQETQYF.

The chain carries TRBV19 and TRBJ2-7, with a possible D match to TRBD1 (6 bases). Germline lookup yields CDR1 LNHDA and CDR2 SQIVND (reference sequence). V lost 6 bases to trimming and J lost 3 bases, with 15 bases between them. The CDR3 runs 14 residues. The CDR3 here is CASRAHRDGYEQYF. CDR3 coding DNA: TGTGCCAGTAGGGCTCACAGGGATGGCTACGAGCAGTACTTC.